The entry that follows covers one TCR beta chain sequence. Repertoires were generated with immunoSEQ multiplex PCR, while TCRdb's copy carries only in-frame clones and drops some. The sample lists approximately 150,000 clones, roughly 93% occurring once. This sample stems from a study of T cell responses to AZD1222 COVID-19 vaccine. This CDR3 has 18 amino acids. The trim removed 0 bases at V and 1 base at J, leaving 12 bases unmatched. Looked up from germline, CDR1 is SGDLS and CDR2 is YYNGEE. Sequencing used peripheral blood, obtained 28 days after the second AZD1222 dose. This receptor was taken from an adult who received the AZD1222 COVID-19 vaccine. This chain joins TRBV9 and TRBJ1-1, with 7 bases matching TRBD1. The CDR3 is CASSVDVSTRQGNTEAFF. The CDR3 DNA sequence: TGTGCCAGCAGCGTAGACGTAAGTACCCGACAGGGGAACACTGAAGCTTTCTTT. Based on the CDR3 plus reference TRBV9 and TRBJ1-1, the full variable domain is DSGVTQTPKHLITATGQRVTLRCSPRSGDLSVYWYQQSLDQGLQFLIQYYNGEERAKGNILERFSAQQFPDLHSELNLSSLELGDSALYFCASSVDVSTRQGNTEAFFGQGTRLTVV.